Given below is one TCR beta chain in context. The sample is drawn from a study of blood T cell repertoires in COVID-19. Turning to the study itself: The United States, Italy and Spain provided the acute and convalescent COVID-19 samples. From T cells, B-cell-depleted T cells, or PBMCs came the material, which was cDNA or gDNA.

Authors' methods: How many nucleated cells were present was estimated from reference gene primer amplification. Measured with immunoSEQ multiplex PCR; TCRdb has only the in-frame clones, and not every one. That table is the source of V, J and clone size, and D and trimming were worked out from the DNA. Here the sample spans about 300,000 clones, over 80% being singletons. The CDR3 sequence is 15 residues long. Germline CDR1 is SGDLS and CDR2 is YYNGEE. Trimming took off 0 bases at V and 2 bases at J, with 9 bases between the two ends. Patients at the Seattle site were enrolled during active infection and followed longitudinally.

The rearrangement joins TRBV9 to TRBJ1-5; possible D gene TRBD1, 5 bases. The material sequenced was peripheral blood. The receptor comes from a woman aged 45-65 years with COVID-19, enrolled during active disease. The CDR3 loop is CASSVGGAGNQPQHF. The CDR3 region has the DNA TGTGCCAGCAGCGTAGGGGGCGCCGGCAATCAGCCCCAGCATTTT.